These T cell receptor beta chains were read from a single sample in a study of HIV-infected patients and healthy controls. MiXCR, applied by TCRdb to the 5' RACE reads, yields one record per CDR3 protein. Here the sample spans some 19,000 distinct CDR3 sequences, about 9.5% being singletons. The sequenced sample was blood. The source is an adult in good health. Both conserved end residues are part of each CDR3. A D gene is named only where the DNA matches it firmly. The size entry is marked missing in some rows and otherwise reads once, few, many or a size class.

d_call,clone_size,v_call,j_call,cdr3_nt,cdr3_aa
NA,many,TRBV25-1,TRBJ2-7,TGTGCCAGCAGACAGGATCGACACGAGCAGTACTTC,CASRQDRHEQYF
NA,few,TRBV21-1,TRBJ1-5,TGTGCCGCGTGGACAGGGACGAGCAATCAGCCCCAGCATTTT,CAAWTGTSNQPQHF
NA,NA,TRBV6-5,TRBJ2-7,TGTGCCAGCAGTTCCGGACGTCTCCGCGAGCAGTACTTC,CASSSGRLREQYF
TRBD1,many,TRBV6-1,TRBJ2-7,TGTGCCAGCAGTTACAGGGGATCCTACGAGCAGTACTTC,CASSYRGSYEQYF
NA,few,TRBV15,TRBJ1-1,TGTGCCACCAGCAGAGGATTGGATGTCGGGCGGGACACTGAAGCTTTCTTT,CATSRGLDVGRDTEAFF
NA,few,TRBV7-2,TRBJ2-1,TGTGCCAGCAAGGGGGGGAGGGCCCGAGAACCCTACAATGAGCAGTTCTTC,CASKGGRAREPYNEQFF
NA,many,TRBV7-9,TRBJ2-1,TGTGCCAGCAGCCCCCCCTTGATGTATAGCTCCTACAATGAGCAGTTCTTC,CASSPPLMYSSYNEQFF
TRBD1,few,TRBV6-1,TRBJ1-1,TGTGCCGGGACAGGGTCGGTGGACACTGAAGCTTTCTTT,CAGTGSVDTEAFF
NA,many,TRBV2,TRBJ2-3,TGTGCCAGCAGTCAAGCAGATACGCAGTATTTT,CASSQADTQYF
NA,many,TRBV6-6,TRBJ1-4,TGTGCCAGCACCCCAAAGGGGTTTTCTAATGAAAAACTGTTTTTT,CASTPKGFSNEKLFF
NA,many,TRBV28,TRBJ1-1,TGTGCCAGCAGTTCAGCGGCTGAAGCTTTCTTT,CASSSAAEAFF
TRBD2,many,TRBV5-4,TRBJ2-7,TGTGCCAGCAGCCGAATGACTAGCGGGTTCTACGAGCAGTACTTC,CASSRMTSGFYEQYF
TRBD2,NA,TRBV11-2,TRBJ2-7,TGTGCCAGCAGCCCTCTGCGGGGGAGGGGCATTTACGAGCAGTACTTC,CASSPLRGRGIYEQYF
NA,many,TRBV6-2/TRBV6-3,TRBJ2-3,TGTGCCAGCAGTAACCTAGCCCCCACAGATACGCAGTATTTT,CASSNLAPTDTQYF
NA,NA,TRBV7-9,TRBJ2-1,TGTGCCAGCATCAGCACCCGGACTCCCAATGAGCAGTTCTTC,CASISTRTPNEQFF
NA,medium-sized,TRBV7-9,TRBJ2-4,TGTGCCAGCAGCTCTTTCTACAGGGACAAGAACATTCAGTACTTC,CASSSFYRDKNIQYF
TRBD2,medium-sized,TRBV25-1,TRBJ2-3,TGTGCCAGCACCCCAGCGGGAGAGTGGGATACGCAGTATTTT,CASTPAGEWDTQYF
NA,NA,TRBV12-3/TRBV12-4,TRBJ2-6,TGTGCCAGCATTCCCGGTCGGAGGGGGCTCAGCTCTGGGGCCAACGTCCTGACTTTC,CASIPGRRGLSSGANVLTF
TRBD1,many,TRBV18,TRBJ2-3,TGTGCCAGCTCGCCTCGGACAGGGAACCCAGATACGCAGTATTTT,CASSPRTGNPDTQYF
TRBD2,medium-sized,TRBV18,TRBJ2-1,TGTGCCAGCTCACCAACTCAGCGGGAGGCCGGGAATGAGCAGTTCTTC,CASSPTQREAGNEQFF
TRBD1,NA,TRBV19,TRBJ2-7,TGTGCCAGTAGTATAGATCCCGTCCTGGACAGGGTAAGCGAGCAGTACTTC,CASSIDPVLDRVSEQYF
NA,many,TRBV27,TRBJ1-1,TGTGCCAGCAGTTTAGGGATGAACACTGAAGCTTTCTTT,CASSLGMNTEAFF
TRBD2,medium-sized,TRBV6-1,TRBJ2-7,TGTGCCAGCAGTGAGAGTCTAGCGGGAGCTTTCGAGCAGTACTTC,CASSESLAGAFEQYF
NA,many,TRBV19,TRBJ2-6,TGTGCCAGTAGTATCCGGTACAGACTCTCTGGGGCCAACGTCCTGACTTTC,CASSIRYRLSGANVLTF
TRBD2,many,TRBV7-3,TRBJ2-3,TGTGCCAGCAGCTTAAATCCAGCGGGAGTCCCCGATACGCAGTATTTT,CASSLNPAGVPDTQYF
NA,few,TRBV29-1,TRBJ2-3,TGCAGCGTTGAAATGTCTGCAGATACGCAGTATTTT,CSVEMSADTQYF
NA,NA,TRBV3-1,TRBJ1-6,TGTGCCAGCAGCCAAGACAGGACCGGCGATTCACCCCTCCACTTT,CASSQDRTGDSPLHF
TRBD2,many,TRBV7-3,TRBJ2-3,TGTGCCAGCAGCTTGGGAATTGGACTAGCGGGAACAGATACGCAGTATTTT,CASSLGIGLAGTDTQYF
TRBD2,many,TRBV29-1,TRBJ2-7,TGCAGCGCCGGACGGGGAGGGGTGATTTGGGAGCAGTACTTC,CSAGRGGVIWEQYF